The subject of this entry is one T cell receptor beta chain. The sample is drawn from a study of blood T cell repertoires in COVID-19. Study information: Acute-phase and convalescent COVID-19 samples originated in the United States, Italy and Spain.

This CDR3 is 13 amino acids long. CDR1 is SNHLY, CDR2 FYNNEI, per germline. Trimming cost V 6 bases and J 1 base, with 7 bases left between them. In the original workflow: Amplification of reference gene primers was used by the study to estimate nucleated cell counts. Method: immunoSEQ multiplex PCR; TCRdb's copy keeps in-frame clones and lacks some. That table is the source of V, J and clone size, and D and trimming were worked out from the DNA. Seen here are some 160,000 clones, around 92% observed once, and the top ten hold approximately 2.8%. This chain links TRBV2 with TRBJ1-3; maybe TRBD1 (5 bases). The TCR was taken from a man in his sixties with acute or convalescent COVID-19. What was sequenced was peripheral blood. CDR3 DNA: TGTGCCAGCAGACAGGAGTCTGGAAACACCATATATTTT. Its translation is CASRQESGNTIYF.